This TCR beta chain came from a study of blood T cell repertoires in COVID-19. Across the whole study: Spain, Italy and the United States supplied samples that represented acute and convalescent COVID-19. From T cells, B-cell-depleted T cells, or PBMCs came the material, which was cDNA or gDNA.

The length of the CDR3 is 15 residues. CDR1 and CDR2 (germline): MDHEN, SYDVKM. V gave up 6 bases and J gave up 4 bases; unmatched junction bases: 11. In the original workflow: Reference gene primers were amplified, and this amplification served to estimate nucleated cell counts. TCRdb's copy holds only in-frame clones and misses some; the assay was immunoSEQ multiplex PCR. That table supplies the V and J calls and clone size; D and trimming were determined from the DNA. This sample has some 110,000 clones, with about 76% found just once. This clone appeared once. The rearrangement uses TRBV28 and TRBJ1-1, with 7 bases matching TRBD1. The material sequenced was peripheral blood. This clonotype originated in a man at least 80 years old with acute or convalescent COVID-19. CDR3 loop: CASRASTGRVTEAFF. The CDR3 DNA reads TGTGCCAGCAGAGCCTCGACAGGGCGGGTCACTGAAGCTTTCTTT. Supplemented by reference TRBV28 and TRBJ1-1, the full variable domain reads DVKVTQSSRYLVKRTGEKVFLECVQDMDHENMFWYRQDPGLGLRLIYFSYDVKMKEKGDIPEGYSVSREKKERFSLILESASTNQTSMYLCASRASTGRVTEAFFGQGTRLTVV.